Presented here are 18 T cell receptor beta chains from one specimen sequenced in a study of beta chain features in type 1 diabetes. The authors reverse transcribed all of the isolated RNA, so sequencing captured expressed TCRB transcripts. The protocol was immunoSEQ multiplex PCR, while the TCRdb copy is restricted to in-frame clones and leaves out a portion. Of just over 450,000 clones in the sample, roughly 30% were seen once. The sample consisted of naive CD4+ T cells from blood. The receptors were sampled from a man between 18 and 35 years old in good health.

Concerning this clone: Mismatch with germline at one junction end may stem from a read error. This chain uses TRBV28 with TRBJ2-7; no clear D. CDR3 length equals 11 residues. Germline CDR1 MDHEN, CDR2 SYDVKM. The CDR3 reads CTSSGYYEQYF. CDR3 bases: TGTACCAGCAGTGGATACTACGAGCAGTACTTC.

The rearrangement links TRBV27 to TRBJ2-3; TRBD2 agrees at 7 bases. The CDR3 length is 15 residues. Germline lookup yields CDR1 MNHEY and CDR2 SMNVEV (reference sequence). V lost 3 bases and J lost 1; bases outside the gene matches: 4. The CDR3 is CASSLGREGTDTQYF. For the CDR3, the DNA is TGTGCCAGCAGTTTGGGTCGGGAGGGCACAGATACGCAGTATTTT.

This clone was seen more than once but under ten times. Additional DNA sequences in this sample encode the identical CDR3. V and J are TRBV29-1 and TRBJ2-5; D remains unclear. CDR3 length: 10 residues. V was clipped by 6 bases and J by 2 bases, with 4 bases between them. Germline values: CDR1 SQVTM, CDR2 ANQGSEA. The chain's CDR3 is CSVEQETQYF. The CDR3 DNA is TGCAGCGTAGAACAAGAGACCCAGTACTTC.

J is TRBJ2-7 and V is TRBV5-1; D is ambiguous. This CDR3 contains 14 residues. Germline assignment: CDR1 SGHRS and CDR2 YFSETQ. The V and J ends lost 5 bases and 0 bases respectively, with 12 bases between them. The CDR3 coding sequence is TGCGCCAGCAGTAAGGTCCCGGACTCCTACGAGCAGTACTTC. This sequence encodes CASSKVPDSYEQYF.

As for this clone: In the same sample, other DNA sequences code for this CDR3. The J gene is TRBJ2-1, the V gene TRBV7-2, with TRBD1 as a possible D gene (5 bases). Trimming removed 4 bases from V and 4 bases from J, with 8 bases in between. CDR1 and CDR2 (germline): SGHTA, FQGNSA. The CDR3 loop spans 13 amino acids. The CDR3 region has the DNA TGTGCCAGCAGCTCAGGACAATACAATGAGCAGTTCTTC. Its protein is CASSSGQYNEQFF.

V and J are TRBV6-5 and TRBJ2-7, with D tentatively TRBD1 (6 bases). V was shortened by 5 bases and J by 2 bases, with 13 bases between the two germline ends. The CDR3 sequence is 14 residues long. The germline V gene encodes CDR1 MNHEY and CDR2 SVGAGI. CDR3 sequence reads: CASSTDRGAYEQYF. CDR3 bases: TGTGCCAGCAGTACGGACAGAGGGGCCTACGAGCAGTACTTC.

The chain couples TRBV18 to TRBJ2-2; D may be TRBD2 (5 bases). CDR1 is KGHSH, CDR2 LQKENI, per germline. V shed 4 bases and J shed 3 bases, with 9 bases lying between them. This CDR3 has 14 residues. For the CDR3, the DNA is TGTGCCAGCTCACAGGACTTCTACACCGGGGAGCTGTTTTTT. Translating gives CASSQDFYTGELFF.

This clone was seen only a few times. The rearrangement links TRBV7-2 to TRBJ1-1; D is unresolved. The length of the CDR3 is 13 residues. The V end lost 1 base, the J end lost 3 bases, and 6 bases lay between the germline ends. CDR1 SGHTA and CDR2 FQGNSA come from the germline V gene. CDR3 sequence: CASSLERDTEAFF. The CDR3 region has the DNA TGTGCCAGCAGCTTAGAGAGGGACACTGAAGCTTTCTTT.

As DNA, the CDR3 is TGTGCCAGCAGCTTAGTTGGCCACTACAATGAGCAGTTCTTC. It specifies CASSLVGHYNEQFF. The V and J genes are TRBV7-9 and TRBJ2-1, with D unclear. Germline V lookup: CDR1 SEHNR, CDR2 FQNEAQ (reference sequence). This CDR3 is built from 14 residues. The V end lost 1 base, the J end lost 3 bases, and 7 bases lay between the germline ends. Using reference TRBV7-9 and TRBJ2-1 for the parts outside the CDR3, the full variable domain is DTGVSQNPRHKITKRGQNVTFRCDPISEHNRLYWYRQTLGQGPEFLTYFQNEAQLEKSRLLSDRFSAERPKGSFSTLEIQRTEQGDSAMYLCASSLVGHYNEQFFGPGTRLTVL.

This chain joins TRBV28 and TRBJ1-1; D might be TRBD1 (6 bases). Germline CDR1 is MDHEN and CDR2 is SYDVKM. Trimming shortened V by 8 bases and J by 7 bases, and 11 bases separated the two germline ends. The CDR3 loop spans 11 amino acids. CDR3 sequence: CASRTVLEAFF. The CDR3 DNA is TGTGCCAGCCGGACAGTGCTTGAAGCTTTCTTT.

This clone was seen a handful of times. The chain has TRBV4-2 and TRBJ1-4, with TRBD1 matching over 7 bases. Trimming cost V 3 bases and J 8 bases; bases outside gene matches: 6. The CDR3 extends over 14 amino acids. Germline loops: CDR1 LGHNA, CDR2 YNFKEQ. CDR3 coding DNA: TGTGCCAGCAGCCAGACAGGGAAGGAGGAAAAACTGTTTTTT. Amino acid sequence: CASSQTGKEEKLFF.

This clone was found a few times. Different DNA sequences within this sample yield the same CDR3. The V and J genes are TRBV5-1 and TRBJ2-6; 8 bases align to TRBD1. Trimming cost V 4 bases and J 2 bases; bases outside gene matches: 2. The germline V gene encodes CDR1 SGHRS and CDR2 YFSETQ. The CDR3 contains 15 residues. CDR3 sequence (DNA): TGCGCCAGCAGCCTCAGGGGGCCTGGGGCCAACGTCCTGACTTTC. The encoded protein is CASSLRGPGANVLTF.

This clone showed up just a few times. The chain recombines TRBV5-4 with TRBJ2-1; 7 bases are shared with TRBD2. Trimming cost V 2 bases and J 8 bases; bases outside gene matches: 10. Germline V gene data show CDR1 as SGHNT and CDR2 as YYREEE (reference sequence). The CDR3 runs to 15 residues. The DNA for the CDR3 is TGTGCCAGCAGCTTAAGCAGCGGGGCTGGCGATGAGCAGTTCTTC. Translating it yields CASSLSSGAGDEQFF.

This clone occurred a few times. The chain is built from TRBV14 and TRBJ2-3; 10 bases align to TRBD2. V shed 8 bases and J 2 bases; nucleotides not matched to a gene: 4. Per the germline V gene, CDR1 is SGHDN and CDR2 is FVKESK. The CDR3 has 14 residues. The CDR3 DNA sequence: TGTGCCAGCCGGACTAGCGGAAACACAGATACGCAGTATTTT. As protein: CASRTSGNTDTQYF. The whole variable domain, filled in from reference TRBV14 and TRBJ2-3, reads EAGVTQFPSHSVIEKGQTVTLRCDPISGHDNLYWYRRVMGKEIKFLLHFVKESKQDESGMPNNRFLAERTGGTYSTLKVQPAELEDSGVYFCASRTSGNTDTQYFGPGTRLTVL.

The chain joins TRBV21-1 to TRBJ1-5. TRBV21-1 is flagged as a pseudogene. The CDR3 sequence is 12 residues long. CDR3 sequence reads: CASSKGGEAQHF. The CDR3 DNA reads as TGTGCCAGCAGCAAAGGGGGAGAGGCCCAGCATTTT.

This chain uses TRBV7-9 with TRBJ2-7; D gene ambiguous. Germline CDR1 SEHNR, CDR2 FQNEAQ (reference sequence). The CDR3 runs 13 residues. Deletions cut 5 bases from V and 1 base from J, with 9 bases between. Written as DNA, the CDR3 is TGTGCCAGCAGCCTCACACGTTCCTACGAGCAGTACTTC. Amino acids: CASSLTRSYEQYF. Variable domain in full (rest from reference TRBV7-9 and TRBJ2-7): DTGVSQNPRHKITKRGQNVTFRCDPISEHNRLYWYRQTLGQGPEFLTYFQNEAQLEKSRLLSDRFSAERPKGSFSTLEIQRTEQGDSAMYLCASSLTRSYEQYFGPGTRLTVT.

This rearrangement joins TRBV13 to TRBJ2-7; 11 bases map to TRBD2. This CDR3 is built from 14 residues. The junction had 5 bases not matched to a gene; V was cut back by 6 bases and J by 4 bases. Germline CDR1 PRHDT, CDR2 FYEKMQ (reference sequence). In DNA, the CDR3 is TGTGCCAGCAGAGCTGTAGCGGGAGGGTACGAGCAGTACTTC. Translating it yields CASRAVAGGYEQYF.

This clone turned up a few times. The chain combines TRBV4-1 with TRBJ2-1, with unresolved D. CDR1 is MGHRA and CDR2 is YSYEKL in the germline V gene. Trimming cost V 3 bases and J 6 bases, with 6 bases left between them. This CDR3 has 12 amino acids. CDR3 in DNA: TGCGCCAGCAGCCATCTCCTCAATGAGCAGTTCTTC. Protein: CASSHLLNEQFF.